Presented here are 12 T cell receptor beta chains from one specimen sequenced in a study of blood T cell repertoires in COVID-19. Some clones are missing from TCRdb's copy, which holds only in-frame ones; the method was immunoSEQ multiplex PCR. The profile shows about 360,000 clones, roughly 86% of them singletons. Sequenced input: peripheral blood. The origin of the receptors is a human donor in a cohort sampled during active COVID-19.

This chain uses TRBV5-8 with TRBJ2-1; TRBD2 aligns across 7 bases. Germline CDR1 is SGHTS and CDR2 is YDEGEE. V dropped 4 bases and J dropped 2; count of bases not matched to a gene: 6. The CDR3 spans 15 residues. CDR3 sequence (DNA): TGTGCCAGCAGCCTCGGGACTAACACCTACAATGAGCAGTTCTTC. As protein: CASSLGTNTYNEQFF.

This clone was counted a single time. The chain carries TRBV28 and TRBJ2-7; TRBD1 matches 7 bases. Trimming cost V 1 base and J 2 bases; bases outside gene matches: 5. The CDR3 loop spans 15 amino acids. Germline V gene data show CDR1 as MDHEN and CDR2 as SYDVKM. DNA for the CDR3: TGTGCCAGCAGTTTATTGGGGCAGGGGGCCTACGAGCAGTACTTC. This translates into CASSLLGQGAYEQYF.

CDR3 sequence reads: CAIGGGGRSDTQYF. In nucleotides, the CDR3 is TGTGCCATCGGCGGCGGGGGAAGATCGGATACGCAGTATTTT. The chain combines TRBV10-3 with TRBJ2-3; 7 bases align to TRBD2. Germline assignment: CDR1 ENHRY and CDR2 SYGVKD. The V segment lost 8 bases and the J segment 6 bases; nucleotides outside the gene matches: 11. This CDR3 spans 14 amino acids.

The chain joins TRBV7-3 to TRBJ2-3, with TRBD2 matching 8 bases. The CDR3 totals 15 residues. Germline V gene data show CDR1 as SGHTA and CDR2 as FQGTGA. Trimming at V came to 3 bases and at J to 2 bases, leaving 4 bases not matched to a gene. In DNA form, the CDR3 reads TGTGCCAGCAGCTTTTACGGGGGGGACACAGATACGCAGTATTTT. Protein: CASSFYGGDTDTQYF. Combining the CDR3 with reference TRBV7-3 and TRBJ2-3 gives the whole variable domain GAGVSQTPSNKVTEKGKYVELRCDPISGHTALYWYRQSLGQGPEFLIYFQGTGAADDSGLPNDRFFAVRPEGSVSTLKIQRTERGDSAVYLCASSFYGGDTDTQYFGPGTRLTVL.

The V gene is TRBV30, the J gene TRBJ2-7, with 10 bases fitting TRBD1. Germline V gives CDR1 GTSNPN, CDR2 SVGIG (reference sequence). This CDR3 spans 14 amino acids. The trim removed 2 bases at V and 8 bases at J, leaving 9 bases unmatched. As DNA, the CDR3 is TGTGCCTGGAGTACCGGGACAGGGGAGATTCAGCAGTACTTC. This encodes CAWSTGTGEIQQYF.

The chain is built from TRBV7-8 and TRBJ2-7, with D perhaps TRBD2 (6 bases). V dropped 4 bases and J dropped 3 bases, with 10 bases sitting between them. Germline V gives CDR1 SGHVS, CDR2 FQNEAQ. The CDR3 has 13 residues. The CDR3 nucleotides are TGTGCCAGCAGCTCGGGAGAGCTCTACGAGCAGTACTTC. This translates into CASSSGELYEQYF.

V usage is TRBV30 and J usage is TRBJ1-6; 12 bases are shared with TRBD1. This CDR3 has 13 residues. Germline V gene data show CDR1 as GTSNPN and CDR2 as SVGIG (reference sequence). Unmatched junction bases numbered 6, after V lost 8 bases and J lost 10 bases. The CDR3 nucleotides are TGTGCCGCCGGGACAGGGGGCCAGTCACCCCTCCACTTT. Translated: CAAGTGGQSPLHF.

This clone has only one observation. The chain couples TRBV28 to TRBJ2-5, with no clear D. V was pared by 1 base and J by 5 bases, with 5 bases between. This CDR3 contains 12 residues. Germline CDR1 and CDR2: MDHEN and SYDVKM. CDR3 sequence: CASSLYQETQYF. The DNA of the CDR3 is TGTGCCAGCAGTTTATATCAGGAGACCCAGTACTTC.

CDR3 sequence: CAWSLGRGTLAETQYF. The CDR3 DNA reads as TGTGCCTGGAGCCTGGGGCGGGGAACTTTAGCCGAGACCCAGTACTTC. The chain couples TRBV30 to TRBJ2-5, with TRBD2 as a possible D gene (6 bases). The CDR3 runs 16 residues. Germline assignment: CDR1 GTSNPN and CDR2 SVGIG (reference sequence). The V gene lost 3 bases and the J gene lost 5 bases, with 22 bases spanning the gap.

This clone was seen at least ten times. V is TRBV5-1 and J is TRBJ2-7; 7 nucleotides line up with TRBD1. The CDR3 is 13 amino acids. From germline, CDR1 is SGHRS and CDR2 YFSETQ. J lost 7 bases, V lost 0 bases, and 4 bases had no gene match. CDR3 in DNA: TGCGCCAGCAGCTTGGCGGGGACAGTTGAGCAGTACTTC. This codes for CASSLAGTVEQYF.

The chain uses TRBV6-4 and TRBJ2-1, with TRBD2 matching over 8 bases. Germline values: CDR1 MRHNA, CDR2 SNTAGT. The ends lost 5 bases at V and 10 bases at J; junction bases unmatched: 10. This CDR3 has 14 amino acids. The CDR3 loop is CASSPAGESGEQFF. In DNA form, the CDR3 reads TGTGCCAGCAGTCCAGCGGGGGAGTCTGGGGAGCAGTTCTTC.

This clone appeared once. The CDR3 sequence: CASSDRQGLLGYTF. CDR3 DNA: TGTGCCAGCAGTGATAGGCAGGGGCTTCTCGGCTACACCTTC. V usage is TRBV2 and J usage is TRBJ1-2, with D possibly matching TRBD1 (6 bases). V was pared by 3 bases and J by 8 bases, with 16 bases between. This CDR3 contains 14 residues. The germline V gene encodes CDR1 SNHLY and CDR2 FYNNEI.